These 14 T cell receptor beta chains were sequenced from one sample in a study of T cell changes during pregnancy in multiple sclerosis. Method: immunoSEQ multiplex PCR; TCRdb's copy keeps in-frame clones and lacks some. The data hold 70,000 to 95,000 clones, with approximately 94% observed a single time. Here the sequenced sample was peripheral blood, taken in the third trimester of pregnancy. All receptors derive from a female donor with multiple sclerosis, enrolled in a pregnancy study.

The chain couples TRBV5-1 to TRBJ1-1; the match to TRBD1 covers 7 bases. This CDR3 has 14 amino acids. Germline assignment: CDR1 SGHRS and CDR2 YFSETQ. Trimming removed 4 bases from V and 3 bases from J; junction bases left unmatched: 6. Written as DNA, the CDR3 is TGCGCCAGCAGCCCAGTCAGGGGGGACACTGAAGCTTTCTTT. It is translated as CASSPVRGDTEAFF.

The chain uses TRBV6-5 and TRBJ2-5; a weak D match, TRBD1 (5 bases). Trimming removed 6 bases at V and 1 base at J, with 9 bases between. The germline V gene has CDR1 MNHEY and CDR2 SVGAGI. The CDR3 runs 13 residues. CDR3 in amino acids: CASRMDTQETQYF. The CDR3 DNA reads as TGTGCCAGCAGGATGGACACCCAAGAGACCCAGTACTTC.

The gene calls are TRBV6-1 and TRBJ2-7; D is unresolved. V shed 10 bases and J shed 6 bases, with 25 bases lying between them. The germline V gene encodes CDR1 MNHNS and CDR2 SASEGT. There are 15 residues in the CDR3. CDR3 in amino acids: CATTTARSPFFEQYF. DNA for the CDR3: TGTGCCACCACCACTGCTAGGTCACCCTTCTTCGAGCAGTACTTC.

The V gene is TRBV5-6, the J gene TRBJ1-2; D perhaps matches TRBD1 (6 bases). Germline CDR1 reads SGHDT; CDR2 reads YYEEEE. This CDR3 has 14 amino acids. The V end lost 4 bases, the J end lost 4 bases, and 14 bases lay between the germline ends. In DNA form, the CDR3 reads TGTGCCAGCAGCCTAAGGACAGTCCTCTATGGCTACACCTTC. This encodes CASSLRTVLYGYTF.

The gene calls are TRBV23-1 and TRBJ1-5, with 7 bases identical to TRBD1. TRBV23-1 is labeled an ORF, and its function is uncertain. The CDR3 extends over 17 amino acids. V lost 3 bases to trimming and J lost 6 bases; unmatched junction nucleotides: 14. The CDR3 sequence is CASSHRKGARACQPQHF. DNA of the CDR3: TGCGCCAGCAGTCACCGAAAGGGGGCGCGGGCATGTCAGCCCCAGCATTTT.

J is TRBJ1-1 and V is TRBV10-3; 12 bases are a match to TRBD1. This CDR3 has 11 residues. Germline V gene data show CDR1 as ENHRY and CDR2 as SYGVKD. The DNA for the CDR3 is TGTGCGGTGGGGACAGGGGGCGAAGCTTTCTTT. It codes for CAVGTGGEAFF.

V and J are TRBV2 and TRBJ2-7; 7 bases fit TRBD1. The V gene's germline CDR1 is SNHLY and CDR2 FYNNEI. With V trimmed by 9 bases and J by 5 bases, 7 bases remained unmatched. This CDR3 region has 12 residues. This chain's CDR3 is CASGLGGHEQYF. The DNA of the CDR3 is TGTGCCAGTGGGTTAGGGGGCCACGAGCAGTACTTC.

The chain combines TRBV7-2 with TRBJ1-2, with D possibly being TRBD1 (5 bases). Deletions cut 5 bases from V and 8 bases from J, with 24 bases between. The CDR3 is 16 amino acids. Germline V gene lookup returns CDR1 SGHTA and CDR2 FQGNSA. As DNA, the CDR3 is TGTGCCAGCAGCCCGGGGGGTAGCTCGAGGAGGCGAGGCTACACCTTC. It encodes CASSPGGSSRRRGYTF. Filled out from reference TRBV7-2 and TRBJ1-2, the complete variable domain reads GAGVSQSPSNKVTEKGKDVELRCDPISGHTALYWYRQSLGQGLEFLIYFQGNSAPDKSGLPSDRFSAERTGGSVSTLTIQRTQQEDSAVYLCASSPGGSSRRRGYTFGSGTRLTVV.

The chain joins TRBV29-1 to TRBJ2-1; 15 bases line up with TRBD2. The CDR3 sequence is 16 residues long. The germline CDR1 and CDR2 sequences are SQVTM and ANQGSEA. The V gene end was trimmed by 7 bases and the J gene end by 8 bases; junction bases not matched to a gene: 12. CDR3 sequence reads: CSGRTSGRASVYEQFF. In nucleotides, the CDR3 is TGCAGCGGGAGGACTAGCGGGAGGGCCTCGGTATATGAGCAGTTCTTC.

In DNA, the CDR3 is TGTGCCAGCAGTAACCTAGCGGGAGTAGGCTACGAGCAGTACTTC. Amino acid sequence: CASSNLAGVGYEQYF. J is TRBJ2-7 and V is TRBV25-1; 10 nucleotides agree with TRBD2. This CDR3 region has 15 residues. The junction had 7 bases not matched to a gene; V was cut back by 5 bases and J by 3 bases. CDR1 is MGHDK and CDR2 is SYGVNS in the germline V gene.

The chain couples TRBV5-1 to TRBJ2-3; a possible D gene is TRBD2 (6 bases). The V gene's germline CDR1 is SGHRS and CDR2 YFSETQ. V shed 4 bases and J shed 0 bases, with 12 bases lying between them. CDR3 length: 15 amino acids. CDR3 bases: TGCGCCAGCAGCCGGTGGAGCGGGAGCACAGATACGCAGTATTTT. Protein: CASSRWSGSTDTQYF.

The J gene is TRBJ2-7, the V gene TRBV7-3; 7 bases match TRBD1. CDR3 length: 13 residues. V lost 3 bases to trimming and J lost 5 bases; unmatched junction nucleotides: 4. CDR1 is SGHTA, CDR2 FQGTGA, per germline. CDR3 protein: CASSLTGFHEQYF. CDR3 sequence (DNA): TGTGCCAGCAGCTTGACAGGGTTCCACGAGCAGTACTTC.

In the case of this clone: Within the sample, other DNA sequences also encode this same CDR3. The chain has TRBV7-2 and TRBJ2-7; no reliable D call. The V end lost 3 bases, the J end lost 0 bases, and 3 bases lay between the germline ends. CDR1 is SGHTA, CDR2 FQGNSA, per germline. CDR3 length equals 12 residues. In DNA, the CDR3 is TGTGCCAGCAGCTTGAGCTCCTACGAGCAGTACTTC. Amino acids: CASSLSSYEQYF.

This clone was counted a few times. The chain carries TRBV7-9 and TRBJ1-4; 9 bases are a match to TRBD1. V shed 5 bases, J shed 1 base, and the junction held 8 bases outside the gene matches. Looked up from germline, CDR1 is SEHNR and CDR2 is FQNEAQ (reference sequence). The CDR3 loop spans 17 amino acids. The CDR3 loop reads CASSRYRGLGTNEKLFF. The CDR3, as DNA: TGTGCCAGCAGCCGATACAGGGGGCTAGGAACTAATGAAAAACTGTTTTTT.